This TCR beta chain is drawn from a study of beta chain features in type 1 diabetes. Findings and limits, study-wide: These data did not resolve whether HLA type affects TCRB rearrangement. The study found moderately but significantly shorter TCRB CDR3s in all four CD4+ subsets of Type 1 diabetes patients.

The V and J ends lost 5 bases and 7 bases, in that order; junction bases with no gene match: 3. The CDR3 spans 11 residues. Germline CDR1 and CDR2: SQVTM and ANQGSEA. As for this clone: The antigen is not known.

As every portion of the isolated RNA was reverse transcribed, the sequencing read expressed TCRB transcripts. Measured with immunoSEQ multiplex PCR; TCRdb has only the in-frame clones, and not every one. The sample consists of nearly 700,000 clones, around an eighth of them appearing once. The V call is TRBV29-1, the J call TRBJ2-7; TRBD1 matches 9 bases. Sequenced material: naive CD4+ T cells from blood. This receptor was taken from a man between 18 and 29 years old with type 1 diabetes. The CDR3 region is CSVLDRGEQYF. CDR3 sequence (DNA): TGCAGCGTTCTGGACAGGGGAGAGCAGTACTTC.